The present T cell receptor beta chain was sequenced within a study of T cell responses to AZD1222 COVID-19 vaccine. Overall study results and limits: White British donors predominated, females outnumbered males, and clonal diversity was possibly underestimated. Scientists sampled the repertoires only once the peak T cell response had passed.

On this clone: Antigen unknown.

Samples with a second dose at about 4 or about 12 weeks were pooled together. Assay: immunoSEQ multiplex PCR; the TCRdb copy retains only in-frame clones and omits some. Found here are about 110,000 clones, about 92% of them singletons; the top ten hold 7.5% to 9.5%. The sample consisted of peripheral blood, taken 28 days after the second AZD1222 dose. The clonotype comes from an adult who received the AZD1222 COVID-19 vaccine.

Here the CDR3 DNA reads TGTGCCAGCAGTGTTACCGGGACTAGCGGGACCCAGGTGCAGTACTTC. Translating gives CASSVTGTSGTQVQYF. The J gene is TRBJ2-7, the V gene TRBV27; 13 bases line up with TRBD2. The ends lost 5 bases at V and 9 bases at J; junction bases unmatched: 13. Germline lookup yields CDR1 MNHEY and CDR2 SMNVEV (reference sequence). The CDR3 contains 16 residues.